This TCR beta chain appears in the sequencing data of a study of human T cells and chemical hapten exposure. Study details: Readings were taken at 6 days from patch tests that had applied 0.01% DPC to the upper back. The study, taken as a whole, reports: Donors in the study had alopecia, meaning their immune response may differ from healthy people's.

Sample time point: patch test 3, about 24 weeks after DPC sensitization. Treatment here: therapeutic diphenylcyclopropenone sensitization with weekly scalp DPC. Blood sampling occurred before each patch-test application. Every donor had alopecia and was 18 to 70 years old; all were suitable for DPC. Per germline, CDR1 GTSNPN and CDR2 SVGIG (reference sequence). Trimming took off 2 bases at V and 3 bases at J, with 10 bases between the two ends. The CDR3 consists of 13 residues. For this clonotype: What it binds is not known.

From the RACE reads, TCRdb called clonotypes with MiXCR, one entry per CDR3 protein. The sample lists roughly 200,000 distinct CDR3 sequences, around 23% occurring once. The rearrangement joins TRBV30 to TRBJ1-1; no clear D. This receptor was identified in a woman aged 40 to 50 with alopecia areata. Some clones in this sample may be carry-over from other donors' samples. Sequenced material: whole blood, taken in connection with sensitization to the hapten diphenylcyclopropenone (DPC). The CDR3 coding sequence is TGTGCCTGGAGTCTTACTCGGGACACTGAAGCTTTCTTT. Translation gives CAWSLTRDTEAFF.